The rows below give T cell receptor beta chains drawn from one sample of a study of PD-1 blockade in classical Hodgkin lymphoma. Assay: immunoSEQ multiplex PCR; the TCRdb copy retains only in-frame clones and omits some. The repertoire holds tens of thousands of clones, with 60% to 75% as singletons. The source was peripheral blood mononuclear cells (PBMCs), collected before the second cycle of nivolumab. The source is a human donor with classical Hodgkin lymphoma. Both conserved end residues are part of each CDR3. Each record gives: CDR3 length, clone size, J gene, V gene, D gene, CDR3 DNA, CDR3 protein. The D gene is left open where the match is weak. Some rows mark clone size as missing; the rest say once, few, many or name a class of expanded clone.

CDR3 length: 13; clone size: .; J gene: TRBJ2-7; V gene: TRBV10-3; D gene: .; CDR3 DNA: TGTGCCATCAGCAGGGACAACTCCTACGAGCAGTACTTC; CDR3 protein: CAISRDNSYEQYF
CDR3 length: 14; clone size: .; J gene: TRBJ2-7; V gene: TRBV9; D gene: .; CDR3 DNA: TGTGCCAGCAGCGTAACATGGGCATCCTACGAGCAGTACTTC; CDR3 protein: CASSVTWASYEQYF
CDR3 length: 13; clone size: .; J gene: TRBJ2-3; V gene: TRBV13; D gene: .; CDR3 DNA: TGTGCCAGCAGCTTAGGAAGGGCAGATACGCAGTATTTT; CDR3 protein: CASSLGRADTQYF
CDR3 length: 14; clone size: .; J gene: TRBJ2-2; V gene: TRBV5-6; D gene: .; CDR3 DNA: TGTGCCAGCAGCTTGGTCCACTACACCGGGGAGCTGTTTTTT; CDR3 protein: CASSLVHYTGELFF
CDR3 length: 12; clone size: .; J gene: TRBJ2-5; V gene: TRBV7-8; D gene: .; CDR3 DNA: TGTGCCAGCAGCTTAGCAGTCGGGGAGCAGTACTTC; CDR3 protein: CASSLAVGEQYF
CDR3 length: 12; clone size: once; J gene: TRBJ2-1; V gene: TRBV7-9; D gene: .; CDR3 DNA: TGTGCCAGCAGCCTCGGCGAGTGGGAGCAGTTCTTC; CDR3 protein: CASSLGEWEQFF
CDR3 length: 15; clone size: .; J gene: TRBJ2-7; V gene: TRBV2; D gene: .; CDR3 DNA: TGTGCCAGCAGTGAAGCGCAGGGATTCCCCTACGAGCAGTACTTC; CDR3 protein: CASSEAQGFPYEQYF
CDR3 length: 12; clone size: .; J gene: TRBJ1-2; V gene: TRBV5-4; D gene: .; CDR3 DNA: TGTGCCAGCAGCTTGGCTTTTTCTGGCTACACCTTC; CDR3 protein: CASSLAFSGYTF
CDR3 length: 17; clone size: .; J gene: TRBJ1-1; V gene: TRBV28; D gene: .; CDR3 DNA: TGTGCCAGCAGTTCTCCCCTTCGGGGGCGGATGAACACTGAAGCTTTCTTT; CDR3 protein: CASSSPLRGRMNTEAFF
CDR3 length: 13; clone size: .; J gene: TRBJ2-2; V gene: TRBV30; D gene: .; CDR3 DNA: TGTGCCTGGAGTGGGGCCCCGGGGAGGGAGCTGTTTTTT; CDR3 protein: CAWSGAPGRELFF
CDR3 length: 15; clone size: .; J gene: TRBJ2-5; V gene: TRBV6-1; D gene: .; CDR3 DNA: TGTGCCAGCAGTGAAGCATTGGGGGAGAGGGAGACCCAGTACTTC; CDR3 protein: CASSEALGERETQYF
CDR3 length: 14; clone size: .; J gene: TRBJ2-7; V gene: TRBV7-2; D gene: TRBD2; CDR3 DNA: TGTGCCAGCAGCCGCGGGGGGAGCTCCTACGAGCAGTACTTC; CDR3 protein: CASSRGGSSYEQYF
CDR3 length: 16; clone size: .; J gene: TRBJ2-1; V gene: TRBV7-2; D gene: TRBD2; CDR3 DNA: TGTGCCAGCAGCCCGGGACTAGCGGGCTCTCACAGTGAGCAGTTCTTC; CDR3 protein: CASSPGLAGSHSEQFF
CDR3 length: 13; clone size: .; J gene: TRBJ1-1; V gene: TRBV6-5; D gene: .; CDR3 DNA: TGTGCCAGCAGTCGGACTTTGAACACTGAAGCTTTCTTT; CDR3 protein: CASSRTLNTEAFF
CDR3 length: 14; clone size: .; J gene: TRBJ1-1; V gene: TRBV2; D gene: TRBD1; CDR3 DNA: TGTGCCAGCAGCGAGACAGGGCCGAACACTGAAGCTTTCTTT; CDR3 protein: CASSETGPNTEAFF
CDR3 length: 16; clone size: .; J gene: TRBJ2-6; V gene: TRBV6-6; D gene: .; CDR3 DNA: TGTGCCAGCAGTTACGAGGTCGGGTTTAGGGCCAACGTCCTGACTTTC; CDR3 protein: CASSYEVGFRANVLTF
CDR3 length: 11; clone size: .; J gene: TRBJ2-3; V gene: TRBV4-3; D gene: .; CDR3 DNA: TGCGCCAGCAGGCAAGCGGATACGCAGTATTTT; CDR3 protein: CASRQADTQYF
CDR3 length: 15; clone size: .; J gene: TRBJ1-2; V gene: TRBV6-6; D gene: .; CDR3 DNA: TGTGCCAGCATCCCAGTCGGCTCCCTCGCCTATGGCTACACCTTC; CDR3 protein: CASIPVGSLAYGYTF
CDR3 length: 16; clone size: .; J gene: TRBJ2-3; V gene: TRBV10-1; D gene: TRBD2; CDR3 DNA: TGCGCCAGCAGCGAACTAGCGGGGGACCTCACAGATACGCAGTATTTT; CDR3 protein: CASSELAGDLTDTQYF
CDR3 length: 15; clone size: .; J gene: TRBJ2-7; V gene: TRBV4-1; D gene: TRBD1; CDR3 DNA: TGCGCCAGCAGCCCCTCGACAGGGAACACCTACGAGCAGTACTTC; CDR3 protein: CASSPSTGNTYEQYF
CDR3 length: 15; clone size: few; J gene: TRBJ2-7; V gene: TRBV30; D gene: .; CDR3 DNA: TGTGCCTGGAGAGTCCAGGGGGGCCGGTTCGGCGAGCAGTACTTC; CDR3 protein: CAWRVQGGRFGEQYF
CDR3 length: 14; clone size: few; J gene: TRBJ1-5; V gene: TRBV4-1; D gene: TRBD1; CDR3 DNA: TGCGCCAGCAGCCAGATACAGGGGGCGCAACCCCAGCATTTT; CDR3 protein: CASSQIQGAQPQHF
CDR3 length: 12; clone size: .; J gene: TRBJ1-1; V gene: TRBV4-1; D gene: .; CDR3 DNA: TGCGCCAGCAGCCAAGGGGTTGGAGTGGCTTTCTTT; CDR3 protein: CASSQGVGVAFF
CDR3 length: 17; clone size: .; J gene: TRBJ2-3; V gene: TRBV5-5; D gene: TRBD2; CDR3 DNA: TGTGCCAGCAGCTTGGCTAGCGGGGGGAAGAGCACAGATACGCAGTATTTT; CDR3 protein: CASSLASGGKSTDTQYF
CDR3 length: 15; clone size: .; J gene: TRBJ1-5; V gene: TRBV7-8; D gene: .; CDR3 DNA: TGTGCCAGCAGCTTAGCCCTAGGGGGGAATCAGCCCCAGCATTTT; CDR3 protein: CASSLALGGNQPQHF
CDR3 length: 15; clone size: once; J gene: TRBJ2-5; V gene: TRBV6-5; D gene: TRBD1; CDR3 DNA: TGTGCCAGCAGTTACTCAGGGACAGCCCAAGAGACCCAGTACTTC; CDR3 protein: CASSYSGTAQETQYF
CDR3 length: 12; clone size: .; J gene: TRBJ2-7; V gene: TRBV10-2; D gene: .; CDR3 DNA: TGCGCCAGCAGCTGGACCTATACGGAGCAGTACTTC; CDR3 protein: CASSWTYTEQYF
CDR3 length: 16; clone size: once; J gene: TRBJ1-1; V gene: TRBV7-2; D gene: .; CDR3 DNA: TGTGCCAGCAGCTTAAGACGCGGCGCACTGAACACTGAAGCTTTCTTT; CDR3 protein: CASSLRRGALNTEAFF
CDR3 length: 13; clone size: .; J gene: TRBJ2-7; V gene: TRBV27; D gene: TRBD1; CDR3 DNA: TGTGCCAGCAGAGAGACAGGGGCTTACGAGCAGTACTTC; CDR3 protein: CASRETGAYEQYF
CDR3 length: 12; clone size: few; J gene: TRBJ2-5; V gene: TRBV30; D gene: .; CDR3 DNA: TGTGCCTGGGGGACTGGGCTAGAGACCCAGTACTTC; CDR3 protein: CAWGTGLETQYF
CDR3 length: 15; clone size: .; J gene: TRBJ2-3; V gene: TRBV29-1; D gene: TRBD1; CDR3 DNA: TGCAGCGTTGGGGGGACAGGCACTAGCACAGATACGCAGTATTTT; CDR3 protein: CSVGGTGTSTDTQYF
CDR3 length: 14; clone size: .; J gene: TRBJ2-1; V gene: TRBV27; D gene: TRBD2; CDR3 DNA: TGTGCCAGCAGTTCCGGGACTAGCTACAATGAGCAGTTCTTC; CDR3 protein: CASSSGTSYNEQFF
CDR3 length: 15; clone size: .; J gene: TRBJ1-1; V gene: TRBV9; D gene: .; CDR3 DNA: TGTGCCAGCACCTTAATCGATGCCTTGAACACTGAAGCTTTCTTT; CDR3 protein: CASTLIDALNTEAFF
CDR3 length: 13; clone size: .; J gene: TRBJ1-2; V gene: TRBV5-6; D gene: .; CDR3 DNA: TGTGCCAGCAGCTTGGCCGTGGGTTATGGCTACACCTTC; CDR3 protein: CASSLAVGYGYTF
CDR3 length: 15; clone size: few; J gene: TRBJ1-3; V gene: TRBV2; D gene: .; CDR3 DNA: TGTGCCAGCAGTGAAGGGTGGGGACCTGGAAACACCATATATTTT; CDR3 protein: CASSEGWGPGNTIYF
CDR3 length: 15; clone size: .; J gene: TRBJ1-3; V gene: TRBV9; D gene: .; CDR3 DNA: TGTGCCAGCAGCGTAACCGGGGGGGCTGGAAACACCATATATTTT; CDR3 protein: CASSVTGGAGNTIYF
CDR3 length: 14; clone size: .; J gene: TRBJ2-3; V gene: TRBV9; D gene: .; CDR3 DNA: TGTGCCAGCAGCCTCGGGACTGTCCCAGATACGCAGTATTTT; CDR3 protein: CASSLGTVPDTQYF
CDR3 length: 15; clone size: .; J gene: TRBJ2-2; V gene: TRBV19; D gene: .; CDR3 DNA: TGTGCCAGTAGTATAGGGGGGCGCGACACCGGGGAGCTGTTTTTT; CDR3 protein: CASSIGGRDTGELFF
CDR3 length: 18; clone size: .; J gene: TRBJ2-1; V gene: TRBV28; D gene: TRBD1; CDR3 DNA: TGTGCCAGCAGTTCAATGACCTATGACCGGGACAGGGTGGGGGAGCAGTTCTTC; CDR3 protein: CASSSMTYDRDRVGEQFF
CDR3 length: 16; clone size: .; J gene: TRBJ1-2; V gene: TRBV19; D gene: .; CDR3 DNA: TGTGCCAGTAGTCCTCGGTGGGGTTCAGGCCTTGATGGCTACACCTTC; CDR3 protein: CASSPRWGSGLDGYTF
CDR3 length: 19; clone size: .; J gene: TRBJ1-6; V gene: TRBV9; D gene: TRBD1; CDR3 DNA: TGTGCCAGCAGCGTAGGCCTGCTCGATGGGACAGGGGGCGCGTCAGCCCTCCACTTT; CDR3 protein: CASSVGLLDGTGGASALHF
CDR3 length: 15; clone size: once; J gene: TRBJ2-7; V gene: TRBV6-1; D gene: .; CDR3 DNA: TGTGCCAGCAGTGAGGGAGGAGGGGTAGCGTACGAGCAGTACTTC; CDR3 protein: CASSEGGGVAYEQYF
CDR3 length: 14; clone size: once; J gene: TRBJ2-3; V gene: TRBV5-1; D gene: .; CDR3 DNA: TGCGCCAGCAGCTTGGGGGATACCACAGATACGCAGTATTTT; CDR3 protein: CASSLGDTTDTQYF
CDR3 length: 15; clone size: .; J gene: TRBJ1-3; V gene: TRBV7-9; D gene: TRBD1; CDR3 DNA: TGTGCCAGCAGCGGCGACAGGGCCTCTGGAAACACCATATATTTT; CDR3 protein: CASSGDRASGNTIYF
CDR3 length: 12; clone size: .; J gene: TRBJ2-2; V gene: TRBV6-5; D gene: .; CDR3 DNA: TGTGCCAGCAGCCCCAGGCCCGGGGAGCTGTTTTTT; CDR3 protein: CASSPRPGELFF
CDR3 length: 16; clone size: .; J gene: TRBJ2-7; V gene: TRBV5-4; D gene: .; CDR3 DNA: TGTGCCAGCAGCTCACTAACGGGGGGCCCCGTCTACGAGCAGTACTTC; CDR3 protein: CASSSLTGGPVYEQYF
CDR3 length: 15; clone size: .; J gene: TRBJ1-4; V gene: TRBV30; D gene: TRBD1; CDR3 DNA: TGTGCCTGGAGTGTAATGGCAGGGGGGGATGAAAAACTGTTTTTT; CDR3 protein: CAWSVMAGGDEKLFF
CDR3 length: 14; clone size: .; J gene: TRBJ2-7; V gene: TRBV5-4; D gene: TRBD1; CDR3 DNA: TGTGCCAGCAAGGTCGAACAGGGGGGTTTCGAGCAGTACTTC; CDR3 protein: CASKVEQGGFEQYF
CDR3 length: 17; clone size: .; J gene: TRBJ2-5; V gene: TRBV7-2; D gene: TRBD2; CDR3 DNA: TGTGCCAGCAGCTTAGGGGGCCTAGCGGGGGGGCAAGAGACCCAGTACTTC; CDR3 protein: CASSLGGLAGGQETQYF
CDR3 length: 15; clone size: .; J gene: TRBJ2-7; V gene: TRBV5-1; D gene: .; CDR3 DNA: TGCGCCAGCAGCTTGGGGGCCGGCGATTTTTACGAGCAGTACTTC; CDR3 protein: CASSLGAGDFYEQYF
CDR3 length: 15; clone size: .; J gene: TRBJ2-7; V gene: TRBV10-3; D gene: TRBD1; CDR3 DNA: TGTGCCATCAGGAACCCGGATGGGACAGCCTACGAGCAGTACTTC; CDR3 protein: CAIRNPDGTAYEQYF
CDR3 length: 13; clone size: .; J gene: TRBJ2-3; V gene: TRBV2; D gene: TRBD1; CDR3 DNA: TGTGCCAGCATCCAGGGGGGCACAGATACGCAGTATTTT; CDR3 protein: CASIQGGTDTQYF
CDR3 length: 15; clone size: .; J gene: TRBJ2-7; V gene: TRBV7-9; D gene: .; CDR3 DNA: TGTGCCAGCAGCTTAGGAACAGGGAGCTCCTACGAGCAGTACTTC; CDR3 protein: CASSLGTGSSYEQYF